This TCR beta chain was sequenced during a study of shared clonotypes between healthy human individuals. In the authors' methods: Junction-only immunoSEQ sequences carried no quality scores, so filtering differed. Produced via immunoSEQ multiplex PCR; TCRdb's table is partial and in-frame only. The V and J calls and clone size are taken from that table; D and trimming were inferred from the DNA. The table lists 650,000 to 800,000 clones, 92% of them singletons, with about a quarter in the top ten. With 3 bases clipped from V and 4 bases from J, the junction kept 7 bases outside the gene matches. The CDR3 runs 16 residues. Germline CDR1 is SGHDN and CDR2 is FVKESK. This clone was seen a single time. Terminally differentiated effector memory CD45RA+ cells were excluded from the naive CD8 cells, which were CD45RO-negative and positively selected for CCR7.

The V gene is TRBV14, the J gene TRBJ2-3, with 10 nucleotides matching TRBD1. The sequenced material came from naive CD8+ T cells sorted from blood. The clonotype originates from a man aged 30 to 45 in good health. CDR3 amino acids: CASSQWDRGFSDTQYF. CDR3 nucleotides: TGTGCCAGCAGCCAGTGGGACAGGGGCTTCTCAGATACGCAGTATTTT.